The rows below give T cell receptor beta chains drawn from one sample of a study of CD8 T cells in ankylosing spondylitis. MiXCR was run by TCRdb on the 5' RACE reads, yielding one entry per CDR3 protein. The table shows approximately 540,000 distinct CDR3 sequences, with 10% to 15% occurring only once. Sequences were obtained from blood, either unsorted or a sorted T cell fraction (not recorded which). The receptors were gathered from a male donor with ankylosing spondylitis. Both conserved end residues are part of each CDR3. Fields, in order: clone size, D gene, V gene, J gene, CDR3 protein, CDR3 DNA. The D gene is left open where the match is weak. Size is stated for part of the rows, as once, few or many counts, or as a class when the clone is expanded.

clone size: many; D gene: NA; V gene: TRBV5-5; J gene: TRBJ2-2; CDR3 protein: CASIETVNTGELFF; CDR3 DNA: TGTGCCAGCATAGAGACCGTGAACACCGGGGAGCTGTTTTTT
clone size: NA; D gene: TRBD2; V gene: TRBV10-3; J gene: TRBJ2-1; CDR3 protein: CAIGGLAGSEQFF; CDR3 DNA: TGTGCCATCGGCGGACTAGCGGGATCTGAGCAGTTCTTC
clone size: few; D gene: NA; V gene: TRBV6-2/TRBV6-3; J gene: TRBJ2-3; CDR3 protein: CASSDHSGPSTDTQYF; CDR3 DNA: TGTGCCAGCAGTGACCACAGCGGGCCTAGCACAGATACGCAGTATTTT
clone size: NA; D gene: TRBD2; V gene: TRBV5-1; J gene: TRBJ2-7; CDR3 protein: CASSVLAGSYEQYF; CDR3 DNA: TGCGCCAGCAGCGTTCTAGCGGGCTCCTACGAGCAGTACTTC
clone size: NA; D gene: NA; V gene: TRBV10-2; J gene: TRBJ2-4; CDR3 protein: CASSDPPKNIQYF; CDR3 DNA: TGCGCCAGCAGTGACCCCCCCAAAAACATTCAGTACTTC
clone size: many; D gene: NA; V gene: TRBV12-3/TRBV12-4; J gene: TRBJ1-6; CDR3 protein: CASSLGDTDRSPLHF; CDR3 DNA: TGTGCCAGCAGTTTAGGAGACACGGATCGCTCACCCCTCCACTTT
clone size: few; D gene: NA; V gene: TRBV29-1; J gene: TRBJ2-4; CDR3 protein: CSVEGGQAKNIQYF; CDR3 DNA: TGCAGCGTTGAAGGGGGGCAGGCCAAAAACATTCAGTACTTC
clone size: NA; D gene: NA; V gene: TRBV29-1; J gene: TRBJ1-3; CDR3 protein: CSVELQLNTIYF; CDR3 DNA: TGCAGCGTTGAACTCCAGTTAAACACCATATATTTT
clone size: NA; D gene: TRBD1; V gene: TRBV5-1; J gene: TRBJ1-2; CDR3 protein: CASSLGGGAGGYTF; CDR3 DNA: TGCGCCAGCAGCTTGGGAGGGGGCGCAGGTGGCTACACCTTC
clone size: NA; D gene: TRBD2; V gene: TRBV24-1; J gene: TRBJ2-1; CDR3 protein: CATSDPLAGETYNEQFF; CDR3 DNA: TGTGCCACCAGTGACCCACTAGCGGGCGAGACCTACAATGAGCAGTTCTTC
clone size: many; D gene: NA; V gene: TRBV29-1; J gene: TRBJ2-7; CDR3 protein: CSVDGGNSYEQYF; CDR3 DNA: TGCAGCGTTGACGGCGGGAACTCCTACGAGCAGTACTTC
clone size: many; D gene: TRBD1; V gene: TRBV18; J gene: TRBJ2-7; CDR3 protein: CASSPNRQGSEQYF; CDR3 DNA: TGTGCCAGCTCACCAAATCGACAGGGGAGCGAGCAGTACTTC
clone size: few; D gene: TRBD2; V gene: TRBV4-1; J gene: TRBJ2-2; CDR3 protein: CASSQGVAGVLSMAGELFF; CDR3 DNA: TGCGCCAGCAGCCAAGGTGTAGCGGGAGTACTGTCCATGGCCGGGGAGCTGTTTTTT
clone size: NA; D gene: TRBD2; V gene: TRBV5-1; J gene: TRBJ2-5; CDR3 protein: CASSTRLAESQETQYF; CDR3 DNA: TGCGCCAGCAGCACTAGACTAGCGGAGTCCCAAGAGACCCAGTACTTC
clone size: many; D gene: NA; V gene: TRBV7-2; J gene: TRBJ1-1; CDR3 protein: CASSLEGTLNTEAFF; CDR3 DNA: TGTGCCAGCAGCTTAGAAGGCACATTGAACACTGAAGCTTTCTTT
clone size: many; D gene: TRBD2; V gene: TRBV6-5; J gene: TRBJ2-3; CDR3 protein: CASSYRTSGDTQYF; CDR3 DNA: TGTGCCAGCAGTTACCGGACTAGCGGGGATACGCAGTATTTT
clone size: many; D gene: NA; V gene: TRBV25-1; J gene: TRBJ2-1; CDR3 protein: CASRAGDEQFF; CDR3 DNA: TGTGCCAGCAGGGCAGGGGATGAGCAGTTCTTC
clone size: many; D gene: NA; V gene: TRBV7-9; J gene: TRBJ2-1; CDR3 protein: CASSSTNNNEQFF; CDR3 DNA: TGTGCCAGCAGCTCAACTAACAACAATGAGCAGTTCTTC
clone size: few; D gene: TRBD2; V gene: TRBV11-1; J gene: TRBJ2-3; CDR3 protein: CASSPRLGLAGALTDTQYF; CDR3 DNA: TGTGCCAGCAGCCCCAGACTCGGACTAGCGGGAGCCCTCACAGATACGCAGTATTTT
clone size: many; D gene: NA; V gene: TRBV5-1; J gene: TRBJ1-1; CDR3 protein: CASSLGTELEAFF; CDR3 DNA: TGCGCCAGCAGCTTGGGGACCGAACTAGAAGCTTTCTTT
clone size: NA; D gene: NA; V gene: TRBV7-8; J gene: TRBJ2-1; CDR3 protein: CASSLVGAAYNEQFF; CDR3 DNA: TGTGCCAGCAGCTTAGTGGGAGCGGCCTACAATGAGCAGTTCTTC
clone size: NA; D gene: TRBD2; V gene: TRBV20-1; J gene: TRBJ2-3; CDR3 protein: CSARPAGGTDTQYF; CDR3 DNA: TGCAGTGCTAGACCAGCGGGGGGCACAGATACGCAGTATTTT
clone size: few; D gene: NA; V gene: TRBV27; J gene: TRBJ2-3; CDR3 protein: CASSFGGNRADTQYF; CDR3 DNA: TGTGCCAGCAGTTTTGGGGGGAATAGGGCAGATACGCAGTATTTT
clone size: NA; D gene: NA; V gene: TRBV12-3/TRBV12-4; J gene: TRBJ2-2; CDR3 protein: CASSLSLATHTGELFF; CDR3 DNA: TGTGCCAGCAGTTTAAGTCTAGCGACTCACACCGGGGAGCTGTTTTTT
clone size: few; D gene: NA; V gene: TRBV29-1; J gene: TRBJ2-1; CDR3 protein: CSVVPGWRNEQFF; CDR3 DNA: TGCAGCGTTGTCCCGGGGTGGCGAAATGAGCAGTTCTTC
clone size: few; D gene: NA; V gene: TRBV11-2; J gene: TRBJ1-1; CDR3 protein: CASSSVGDGYTEAFF; CDR3 DNA: TGTGCCAGCAGCTCCGTTGGGGATGGGTACACTGAAGCTTTCTTT
clone size: many; D gene: NA; V gene: TRBV12-3/TRBV12-4; J gene: TRBJ2-1; CDR3 protein: CASSLGGSSEQFF; CDR3 DNA: TGTGCCAGCAGTTTAGGAGGGAGCAGTGAGCAGTTCTTC
clone size: few; D gene: NA; V gene: TRBV5-1; J gene: TRBJ2-1; CDR3 protein: CASRPMGGSNEQFF; CDR3 DNA: TGCGCCAGCAGGCCTATGGGAGGCAGCAATGAGCAGTTCTTC
clone size: many; D gene: NA; V gene: TRBV20-1; J gene: TRBJ2-6; CDR3 protein: CSVGDILSGANVLTF; CDR3 DNA: TGCAGTGTAGGGGACATCCTCTCTGGGGCCAACGTCCTGACTTTC
clone size: many; D gene: NA; V gene: TRBV7-2; J gene: TRBJ2-7; CDR3 protein: CASSLREGEQYF; CDR3 DNA: TGTGCCAGCAGCTTAAGGGAAGGGGAGCAGTACTTC
clone size: NA; D gene: TRBD2; V gene: TRBV5-6; J gene: TRBJ2-3; CDR3 protein: CASSLVSGDSTDTQYF; CDR3 DNA: TGTGCCAGCAGCTTGGTTAGCGGGGACAGCACAGATACGCAGTATTTT
clone size: NA; D gene: NA; V gene: TRBV15; J gene: TRBJ2-1; CDR3 protein: CATSRDTRGRGLYNEQFF; CDR3 DNA: TGTGCCACCAGCAGAGACACCCGGGGCAGGGGCCTCTACAATGAGCAGTTCTTC
clone size: few; D gene: NA; V gene: TRBV25-1; J gene: TRBJ2-3; CDR3 protein: CASSEHRGGTTDTQYF; CDR3 DNA: TGTGCCAGCAGTGAACATAGGGGCGGAACCACAGATACGCAGTATTTT
clone size: NA; D gene: NA; V gene: TRBV7-8; J gene: TRBJ1-5; CDR3 protein: CASSLAQGPGGQPQHF; CDR3 DNA: TGTGCCAGCAGCTTAGCGCAAGGCCCGGGGGGCCAGCCCCAGCATTTT
clone size: few; D gene: NA; V gene: TRBV20-1; J gene: TRBJ2-4; CDR3 protein: CSARASWQMALGHIQYF; CDR3 DNA: TGCAGTGCTAGAGCTAGCTGGCAGATGGCTTTGGGGCACATTCAGTACTTC
clone size: NA; D gene: NA; V gene: TRBV3-1; J gene: TRBJ1-4; CDR3 protein: CASSQRTNEKLFF; CDR3 DNA: TGTGCCAGCAGCCAACGTACTAATGAAAAACTGTTTTTT
clone size: many; D gene: NA; V gene: TRBV10-2; J gene: TRBJ1-3; CDR3 protein: CASSRGSGNTIYF; CDR3 DNA: TGCGCCAGCAGTAGAGGCTCTGGAAACACCATATATTTT
clone size: many; D gene: NA; V gene: TRBV20-1; J gene: TRBJ2-1; CDR3 protein: CSASRLALSSYNEQFF; CDR3 DNA: TGCAGTGCTAGTAGGTTAGCGTTGAGCTCCTACAATGAGCAGTTCTTC
clone size: NA; D gene: TRBD2; V gene: TRBV3-1; J gene: TRBJ2-5; CDR3 protein: CASSPWTSRYQETQYF; CDR3 DNA: TGTGCCAGCAGCCCCTGGACTAGCAGATATCAAGAGACCCAGTACTTC
clone size: NA; D gene: TRBD2; V gene: TRBV20-1; J gene: TRBJ2-3; CDR3 protein: CSARPLAGGPPPFTDTQYF; CDR3 DNA: TGCAGTGCTAGGCCACTAGCGGGAGGGCCTCCCCCTTTCACAGATACGCAGTATTTT
clone size: NA; D gene: TRBD2; V gene: TRBV11-2; J gene: TRBJ2-1; CDR3 protein: CASTLGGGNEQFF; CDR3 DNA: TGTGCCAGCACCCTGGGCGGGGGGAATGAGCAGTTCTTC
clone size: NA; D gene: NA; V gene: TRBV19; J gene: TRBJ1-2; CDR3 protein: CASSIAGYGYTF; CDR3 DNA: TGTGCCAGTAGTATTGCAGGCTATGGCTACACCTTC
clone size: many; D gene: NA; V gene: TRBV12-3/TRBV12-4; J gene: TRBJ2-1; CDR3 protein: CASSKGRDNEQFF; CDR3 DNA: TGTGCCAGCAGTAAAGGCAGGGACAATGAGCAGTTCTTC
clone size: once; D gene: TRBD2; V gene: TRBV29-1; J gene: TRBJ2-4; CDR3 protein: CSAGGEKKNIQYF; CDR3 DNA: TGCAGCGCTGGGGGGGAGAAGAAAAACATTCAGTACTTC
clone size: few; D gene: NA; V gene: TRBV2; J gene: TRBJ1-1; CDR3 protein: CASSIQVGGTEAFF; CDR3 DNA: TGTGCCAGCAGTATCCAAGTTGGAGGCACTGAAGCTTTCTTT
clone size: NA; D gene: NA; V gene: TRBV24-1; J gene: TRBJ2-3; CDR3 protein: CATSDPRRSTDTQYF; CDR3 DNA: TGTGCCACCAGTGACCCTCGACGGAGCACAGATACGCAGTATTTT
clone size: few; D gene: TRBD2; V gene: TRBV7-9; J gene: TRBJ2-1; CDR3 protein: CASSPRASGQTYNEQFF; CDR3 DNA: TGTGCCAGCAGCCCCCGGGCTAGCGGCCAGACCTACAATGAGCAGTTCTTC
clone size: many; D gene: NA; V gene: TRBV5-1; J gene: TRBJ2-2; CDR3 protein: CASSLSGTSGTGELFF; CDR3 DNA: TGTGCCAGCAGTTTATCGGGAACTTCGGGCACCGGGGAGCTGTTTTTT
clone size: many; D gene: TRBD1; V gene: TRBV5-1; J gene: TRBJ1-1; CDR3 protein: CASSFWAGQGTTEAFF; CDR3 DNA: TGCGCCAGCAGCTTCTGGGCCGGACAGGGTACCACTGAAGCTTTCTTT
clone size: few; D gene: NA; V gene: TRBV7-2; J gene: TRBJ1-2; CDR3 protein: CASSAPPQGGNGYTF; CDR3 DNA: TGTGCCAGCAGCGCCCCCCCGCAGGGTGGGAATGGCTACACCTTC
clone size: NA; D gene: NA; V gene: TRBV29-1; J gene: TRBJ2-7; CDR3 protein: CSVDGDEQYF; CDR3 DNA: TGCAGCGTTGATGGCGACGAGCAGTACTTC
clone size: few; D gene: NA; V gene: TRBV19; J gene: TRBJ2-1; CDR3 protein: CASSIDWGSYNEQFF; CDR3 DNA: TGTGCCAGTAGTATAGATTGGGGCAGCTACAATGAGCAGTTCTTC